A selection of T cell receptor beta chains follows, all from one sample in a study. Each CDR3 protein is one row after TCRdb ran MiXCR on the 5' RACE reads. Among roughly 45,000 distinct CDR3 sequences listed, 20% to 25% were seen once. The sequencing input was Tregs sorted from blood. The receptor set was obtained from a female donor with breast cancer. Each CDR3 is given with its conserved first and last residue.

j_call v_call cdr3_aa
TRBJ1-2 TRBV6-5 CASSYSSPAGGGYTF
TRBJ2-4 TRBV4-1 CASSQAAAKNIQYF
TRBJ2-7 TRBV7-2 CASSVSPWYEQYF
TRBJ1-5 TRBV28 CASSPLVTNQPQHF
TRBJ2-5 TRBV7-8 CASSLGPGLSKETQYF
- TRBV7-9 CASSLTESETQYF
TRBJ2-3 TRBV3-1 CASSQAGSTDTQYF
TRBJ2-1 TRBV7-9 CASSQDYYEQFF
TRBJ2-4 TRBV29-1 CSVVLAGLGVGKNIQYF
TRBJ1-5 TRBV4-2 CASSQGGQKHDNQPQHF
TRBJ1-1 TRBV15 CATSNRGGTEAFF
TRBJ1-2 TRBV6-1 CASSEMVDYGYTF
TRBJ1-1 TRBV7-9 CTSSTLRLSTEAFF
TRBJ1-1 TRBV6-1 CASSTAQGTEAFF
TRBJ2-1 TRBV24-1 CATSEGTNTCNEQLF
TRBJ2-7 TRBV30 CAWQGSYFLEQYF
TRBJ2-3 TRBV29-1 CSVDNLLAGIDTQYF
TRBJ2-1 TRBV24-1 CATSGELGGIYNEQFF
TRBJ1-2 TRBV6-5 CASSYETGANYGYTF
TRBJ1-1 TRBV9 CASSVVLGSTEAFF
TRBJ1-2 TRBV6-1 CASLGYYGYTF
TRBJ2-7 TRBV5-1 CASSPADWNFYEQYF
TRBJ2-3 TRBV18 CASSPGLAGRTDTQYF
TRBJ2-3 TRBV5-1 CASSLRLAGDTQYF
TRBJ1-6 TRBV7-9 CASSLDGHRNSPLHF
TRBJ2-7 TRBV29-1 CSVEEGSSYEQYF
TRBJ2-5 TRBV9 CASSGAGGAGARETQYF
TRBJ1-4 TRBV6-1 CASSEAMGTNEKLFF
TRBJ1-5 TRBV4-1 CASSQSLWAATHF
TRBJ1-2 TRBV7-3 CASSPGTGYGYTF
TRBJ2-5 TRBV7-9 CASSLQAAKTQYF
TRBJ2-7 TRBV5-1 CASSPEGWGDYEQYF
TRBJ2-7 TRBV20-1 CSAARGFHLYEQYF
TRBJ2-1 TRBV30 CAWRRLAGSDEQFF
TRBJ2-7 TRBV4-2 CASSQDSGFSEQYF
TRBJ1-1 TRBV15 CATSGTETNTEAFF
TRBJ2-2 TRBV28 CASSLRQGAGVTTGELFF
TRBJ2-2 TRBV27 CATSGPRDRVYTGELFF
TRBJ2-5 TRBV27 CASSDIAGARETQYF
TRBJ2-1 TRBV28 CASRLADSYNEQFF
TRBJ2-5 TRBV10-3 CARWTGGTQQETQYF
TRBJ2-3 TRBV6-5 CASSLSPGGGSDTQYF
TRBJ1-2 TRBV27 CASSLRGVGYGYTF
TRBJ1-1 TRBV6-6 CATTARGDENTEAFF
TRBJ2-2 TRBV28 CASSLWSGPNTGELFF
TRBJ2-1 TRBV5-1 CASSLVFSGEQFF
TRBJ2-5 TRBV29-1 CSAVTGVEETQYF
TRBJ1-2 TRBV6-5 CASSYGRLDYGYTF
TRBJ1-3 TRBV2 CATAEQPRWSDINSGNTIYF
TRBJ2-7 TRBV4-1 CASSPSAGLYEQYF
TRBJ1-6 TRBV2 CATSGEGYSPLHF
TRBJ2-1 TRBV12-3/TRBV12-4 CASSLQGGQFF